This is a list of T cell receptor beta chains from one sample in a study of shared clonotypes between healthy human individuals. Clones were sequenced by immunoSEQ multiplex PCR, and TCRdb holds only the in-frame ones, with some missing. In the table there are some 650,000 clones, about 97% of which are singletons. The sample consisted of naive CD4+ T cells sorted from blood. These receptors were taken from a woman aged 25 to 45 in good health. Each CDR3 is given with its conserved first and last residue. The D gene is left open where the match is weak. The size of a clone is reported for some rows only, either as once, few or many, or as a class for expanded clones.

clone_size d_call j_call v_call cdr3_nt cdr3_aa
once TRBD1 TRBJ1-5 TRBV2 TGTGCCAGCAGTGAAGAACAGGGGGCCCCCCAGCCCCAGCATTTT CASSEEQGAPQPQHF
- - TRBJ1-6 TRBV14 TGTGCCAGCAGCCAAGGGGTACGGTCACCCCTCCACTTT CASSQGVRSPLHF
- TRBD2 TRBJ2-7 TRBV27 TGTGCCAGCAGCTCGTCTAGCGGCTACGAGCAGTACTTC CASSSSSGYEQYF
- - TRBJ1-4 TRBV7-2 TGTGCCAGCAGCTTCAGAGCAACTAATGAAAAACTGTTTTTT CASSFRATNEKLFF
- - TRBJ1-2 TRBV2 TGTGCCAGCAGTGTTAGGGGGGGCGCGTATGGCTACACCTTC CASSVRGGAYGYTF
- - TRBJ1-2 TRBV28 TGTGCCAGCACCCAAGGGCAGGGAACCCTCTATGGCTACACCTTC CASTQGQGTLYGYTF
- - TRBJ1-2 TRBV28 TGTGCCAGCAGGGGACATACCTATGGCTACACCTTC CASRGHTYGYTF
- - TRBJ2-1 TRBV7-2 TGTGCCAGCAGCTCCCCTGTGTACAATGAGCAGTTCTTC CASSSPVYNEQFF
- - TRBJ2-3 TRBV7-4 TGTGCCAGCAGCTCTAGGGGGGGACGGTCGATCACAGATACGCAGTATTTT CASSSRGGRSITDTQYF
- TRBD2 TRBJ2-1 TRBV11-2 TGTGCCAGCAGCTACGGGACTAGCGGGAGTAAGTATGAGCAGTTCTTC CASSYGTSGSKYEQFF
- TRBD2 TRBJ2-7 TRBV28 TGTGCCAGCATCTTAGCGGGAGGACCGTACGAGCAGTACTTC CASILAGGPYEQYF
- - TRBJ1-6 TRBV25-1 TGTGCCAGCAGTGAAGAAAGGAGGTCACCCCTCCACTTT CASSEERRSPLHF
- TRBD1 TRBJ2-7 TRBV5-4 TGTGCCAGCAGCCTGGGACAGTACGAGCAGTACTTC CASSLGQYEQYF
- - TRBJ2-1 TRBV14 TGTGCCAGCAGCCAACTCACTACCTACAATGAGCAGTTCTTC CASSQLTTYNEQFF
- - TRBJ2-1 TRBV6-4 TGTGCCAGCAGTGTGGGCCCTTACAATGAGCAGTTCTTC CASSVGPYNEQFF
- TRBD2 TRBJ2-3 TRBV4-1 TGCGCCAGCAGCCAAAGCGGTTGGTTTAGCGGGAGTGATACGCAGTATTTT CASSQSGWFSGSDTQYF
few - TRBJ1-5 TRBV14 TGTGCCAGCAGCCAAGTTATAAAACGGCGTCTCAATCAGCCCCAGCATTTT CASSQVIKRRLNQPQHF
- - TRBJ1-1 TRBV6-5 TGTGCCAGCAGTTACGGGGGGTACACTGAAGCTTTCTTT CASSYGGYTEAFF
- - TRBJ1-2 TRBV28 TGTGCCAGCAGTTTAGCTCTGGGGGGATACGGCTACACCTTC CASSLALGGYGYTF
- TRBD1 TRBJ1-3 TRBV5-4 TGTGCCAGCAGCTTGGCCGGACAGGGAGCTTCTGGAAACACCATATATTTT CASSLAGQGASGNTIYF
- - TRBJ1-2 TRBV6-5 TGTGCCAGCAGTCCCGACAGGAGTTACGATGGCTACACCTTC CASSPDRSYDGYTF
- - TRBJ2-1 TRBV7-9 TGTGCCAGCAGCTCATGGCCCAGCTCCTACAATGAGCAGTTCTTC CASSSWPSSYNEQFF
- TRBD1 TRBJ1-5 TRBV6-5 TGTGCCACCACCGGTTCCAGGACAGGGGGTCAGCCCCAGCATTTT CATTGSRTGGQPQHF
- TRBD1 TRBJ2-1 TRBV5-4 TGTGCCAGCAGCTACCCGGGACAGGGTTCTTATGAGCAGTTCTTC CASSYPGQGSYEQFF
- TRBD2 TRBJ2-1 TRBV7-9 TGTGCCAGCACCCCGGGGACTAGCGGGAGGGCCTATGAGCAGTTCTTC CASTPGTSGRAYEQFF
- - TRBJ1-1 TRBV2 TGTGCCAGCAGTGTAGTGTCCGGGAACACTGAAGCTTTCTTT CASSVVSGNTEAFF
- TRBD1 TRBJ1-1 TRBV10-1 TGCGCCAGTCGACAGGGGGCTGACACTGAAGCTTTCTTT CASRQGADTEAFF
- TRBD1 TRBJ2-7 TRBV6-5 TGTGCCAGCAGTTATATGGGACAGACCCCCTACGAGCAGTACTTC CASSYMGQTPYEQYF
once TRBD2 TRBJ2-1 TRBV6-1 TGTGCCAGCATTCGACTAGCGGGAGGCTACAATGAGCAGTTCTTC CASIRLAGGYNEQFF
- - TRBJ1-4 TRBV11-3 TGTGCCAGCAGCCGACAGGTCGTAGGAGAAAAACTGTTTTTT CASSRQVVGEKLFF
- - TRBJ2-1 TRBV7-9 TGTGCCAGCAGCCTACAGGTCATGGGGGACAATGAGCAGTTCTTC CASSLQVMGDNEQFF
- - TRBJ2-5 TRBV25-1 TGTGCCAGCAGTGAATATTTTGGTAGGGGAAGGGGGACCCAGTACTTC CASSEYFGRGRGTQYF
- TRBD2 TRBJ2-3 TRBV27 TGTGCCAGCAGTACCTCACTAGCGGGAGGCACAGATACGCAGTATTTT CASSTSLAGGTDTQYF
- TRBD1 TRBJ1-2 TRBV6-5 TGTGCCAGCAGTTACTACGGGACAGACTATGGCTACACCTTC CASSYYGTDYGYTF
once - TRBJ1-2 TRBV18 TGTGCCAGCTCACCGGCGGGCGGCAGGCTCCCCCGTGGCTACACCTTC CASSPAGGRLPRGYTF
- - TRBJ1-5 TRBV4-1 TGCGCCAGCAGCCAGCTCACCTCGGGACTGATCAATCAGCCCCAGCATTTT CASSQLTSGLINQPQHF
- - TRBJ2-7 TRBV5-4 TGTGCCAGCAGCTTGTCCCAAATTCCCCCCTACGAGCAGTACTTC CASSLSQIPPYEQYF
- - TRBJ1-4 TRBV6-5 TGTGCCAGCAGCCCGGACAGAGAAAAACTGTTTTTT CASSPDREKLFF
once - TRBJ2-7 TRBV4-2 TGTGCCAGCAGCCAAGTCGACCACGAGCAGTACTTC CASSQVDHEQYF
- - TRBJ2-7 TRBV5-1 TGCGCCAGCAGCTTGGAGTCACTAAACCACGAGCAGTACTTC CASSLESLNHEQYF
- TRBD1 TRBJ1-2 TRBV27 TGTGCCAGCAGTTTATATGGGACAGGGAATGGCTACACCTTC CASSLYGTGNGYTF
once - TRBJ2-1 TRBV6-6 TGTGCCAGCAGTTGGGGCGACAATGAGCAGTTCTTC CASSWGDNEQFF
- TRBD2 TRBJ2-3 TRBV28 TGTGCCAGCAGTTCGCCGGGACTAGCGGGAAGTTATGGCACAGATACGCAGTATTTT CASSSPGLAGSYGTDTQYF
- TRBD2 TRBJ2-3 TRBV28 TGTGCCAGCATCCCCCCCTCCTCGGGAGGGCCGGTAGATACGCAGTATTTT CASIPPSSGGPVDTQYF
once - TRBJ1-5 TRBV19 TGTGCCAGTAGGCCCCCCGGGGGATTTTATCAGCCCCAGCATTTT CASRPPGGFYQPQHF
- - TRBJ1-4 TRBV7-9 TGTGCCAGCAGCTACTCCTCTGATGAAAAACTGTTTTTT CASSYSSDEKLFF
- - TRBJ2-7 TRBV28 TGTGCCAGCGGAGGACGGGACTACGAGCAGTACTTC CASGGRDYEQYF
- - TRBJ1-3 TRBV19 TGTGCCAGTAGTATTTCGGGGATTGGAAACACCATATATTTT CASSISGIGNTIYF
- - TRBJ1-1 TRBV9 TGTGCCAGCAGCCCCCGACCTTTTTGGTCCCCAAACACTGAAGCTTTCTTT CASSPRPFWSPNTEAFF
- - TRBJ2-1 TRBV10-1 TGCGCCAGCAGTGAGAGGGGTGGGACCTACAATGAGCAGTTCTTC CASSERGGTYNEQFF
- TRBD1 TRBJ1-5 TRBV6-5 TGTGCCAGCAGTTACGTACAGGGGACCCAGCCCCAGCATTTT CASSYVQGTQPQHF
- - TRBJ2-5 TRBV5-1 TGCGCCAGCAGCTTGGTAGTCCCAGAGACCCAGTACTTC CASSLVVPETQYF
few - TRBJ1-3 TRBV20-1 TGCAGTGCTAAGGGAAACACCATATATTTT CSAKGNTIYF
- - TRBJ2-4 TRBV2 TGTGCCAGCAGTGAAGGTGTCAGGGAAGTGTTTCAGTACTTC CASSEGVREVFQYF
- - TRBJ2-1 TRBV4-2 TGTGCCAGCAGCCAAGAGAGTACAGAGCAGTTCTTC CASSQESTEQFF